One and the same sample provided the 18 T cell receptor beta chains below, sequenced in a study of patients and donors after allogeneic stem cell transplantation. Each CDR3 protein gets one entry after TCRdb re-called the RT-PCR reads with MiXCR. The data contain 150,000 to 250,000 distinct CDR3 sequences, 35% to 50% of them singletons. The sample consisted of blood, either unsorted or a sorted T cell fraction (not recorded which). All receptors come from a human donor who was either an allogeneic HSCT recipient or a stem cell or donor lymphocyte infusion donor (not recorded which). It is not recorded whose cells these are; they may come from a transplant donor.

This clonotype was seen a few times. The chain combines TRBV9 with TRBJ1-1; D is unclear. Germline assignment: CDR1 SGDLS and CDR2 YYNGEE. The CDR3 totals 17 residues. Trimming removed 0 bases at V and 3 bases at J, with 18 bases between. The CDR3 region is CASSVGSSYLFYTEAFF. In DNA form, the CDR3 reads TGTGCCAGCAGCGTAGGTAGCAGCTACCTATTTTACACTGAAGCTTTCTTT.

This clonotype occurred a few times. The chain uses TRBV7-3 and TRBJ2-1; TRBD2 matches at 8 bases. The CDR3 spans 15 residues. Germline values: CDR1 SGHTA, CDR2 FQGTGA. V dropped 5 bases and J dropped 4; count of bases not matched to a gene: 7. CDR3 nucleotide sequence: TGTGCCAGCAGCCCACTGACTAGCGAATACAATGAGCAGTTCTTC. Translation gives CASSPLTSEYNEQFF.

This clonotype was found a few times. V usage is TRBV12-3 or TRBV12-4 and J usage is TRBJ2-1; 9 positions match TRBD2. The length of the CDR3 is 15 residues. Trimming cost V 5 bases and J 7 bases; bases outside gene matches: 9. The CDR3 reads CASSPGGGRANEQFF. DNA for the CDR3: TGTGCCAGCAGTCCAGGTGGCGGGAGGGCAAATGAGCAGTTCTTC.

The chain is built from TRBV4-3 and TRBJ2-1, with D possibly being TRBD1 (6 bases). Per germline, CDR1 LGHNA and CDR2 YSLEER. The CDR3 runs to 16 residues. Trimming took off 0 bases at V and 5 bases at J, with 14 bases between the two ends. The CDR3 region has the DNA TGCGCCAGCAGCCAAGACAGGGGCTTAGGAAACAATGAGCAGTTCTTC. Protein: CASSQDRGLGNNEQFF.

J is TRBJ2-1 and V is TRBV18; D perhaps matches TRBD2 (6 bases). Germline assignment: CDR1 KGHSH and CDR2 LQKENI. Deletions cut 6 bases from V and 7 bases from J, with 25 bases between. The CDR3 spans 17 residues. The DNA for the CDR3 is TGTGCCAGCTCCCAATTAAGGGGCGTTACCCGGGGGAATGAGCAGTTCTTC. It is translated as CASSQLRGVTRGNEQFF. Full variable domain (missing parts from reference TRBV18 and TRBJ2-1): NAGVMQNPRHLVRRRGQEARLRCSPMKGHSHVYWYRQLPEEGLKFMVYLQKENIIDESGMPKERFSAEFPKEGPSILRIQQVVRGDSAAYFCASSQLRGVTRGNEQFFGPGTRLTVL.

In its sample, this clonotype was seen a few times. J is TRBJ1-2 and V is TRBV5-1, with a possible D match to TRBD1 (6 bases). CDR1 and CDR2 (germline): SGHRS, YFSETQ. V lost 0 bases and J 8 bases, leaving 17 bases between the germline ends. The CDR3 runs to 15 residues. The CDR3 reads CASSLARTAASGYTF. The CDR3 DNA sequence: TGCGCCAGCAGCTTGGCCAGGACAGCTGCCTCCGGCTACACCTTC.

This clonotype was observed once. This chain connects TRBV20-1 to TRBJ1-1; TRBD1 matches at 12 bases. This CDR3 spans 16 amino acids. V was pared by 1 base and J by 7 bases, with 10 bases of the junction left unmatched. CDR1 and CDR2 from the germline V gene are DFQATT and SNEGSKA (reference sequence). The CDR3 sequence: CSARVLGQGAWNEAFF. The CDR3 DNA reads TGCAGTGCTAGAGTATTGGGACAGGGGGCTTGGAATGAAGCTTTCTTT.

The chain combines TRBV29-1 with TRBJ1-1; tentatively, D is TRBD1 (6 bases). CDR3 length: 12 residues. Trimming cost V 6 bases and J 8 bases, with 16 bases left between them. Germline V gives CDR1 SQVTM, CDR2 ANQGSEA. In nucleotides, the CDR3 is TGCAGCGTGAAACGCCAGGGGTTGGAAGCTTTCTTT. Translating it yields CSVKRQGLEAFF.

In its sample, this clonotype was seen a few times. The V call is TRBV4-3, the J call TRBJ1-4, with 7 bases lining up with TRBD1. Germline V gene data show CDR1 as LGHNA and CDR2 as YSLEER. Trimming removed 3 bases from V and 0 bases from J; junction bases left unmatched: 16. This CDR3 is built from 20 residues. CDR3: CASSHYRQGEGDSTNEKLFF. The CDR3 DNA is TGCGCCAGCAGCCACTACCGCCAGGGGGAGGGGGATTCAACTAATGAAAAACTGTTTTTT.

This clonotype was counted between two and nine times. The V call is TRBV20-1, the J call TRBJ2-2; tentative D call: TRBD1 (6 bases). The CDR3 is 14 residues long. Trimming cost V 2 bases and J 7 bases, with 14 bases left between them. Per germline, CDR1 DFQATT and CDR2 SNEGSKA (reference sequence). The DNA of the CDR3 is TGCAGTGCTAGATCGTGGGGGCAGATCGGGGAGCTGTTTTTT. Amino acids: CSARSWGQIGELFF.

V and J are TRBV9 and TRBJ2-7, with D unresolved. V lost 0 bases, J lost 2 bases, and 9 bases lay in between. The germline gives CDR1 SGDLS, CDR2 YYNGEE. The CDR3 has 14 amino acids. Here the CDR3 DNA reads TGTGCCAGCAGCGTAGGCATCGATACCTACGAGCAGTACTTC. As protein: CASSVGIDTYEQYF.

This clonotype was seen a few times. The chain links TRBV29-1 to TRBJ2-3; D might be TRBD1 (5 bases). Germline CDR1 SQVTM, CDR2 ANQGSEA. The CDR3 has 12 residues. Trimming shortened V by 3 bases and J by 1 base, and 5 bases separated the two germline ends. The CDR3 sequence is CSVETGTDTQYF. The CDR3 DNA reads as TGCAGCGTTGAGACAGGCACAGATACGCAGTATTTT.

This clonotype was detected a few times. This sequence joins TRBV12-3 or TRBV12-4 and TRBJ1-5; TRBD1 might be the D (5 bases). CDR3 length: 16 residues. With 8 bases removed from V and 2 bases from J, the gap between germline ends came to 19 bases. This CDR3 is CASRTGTVAGNQPQHF. In DNA, the CDR3 is TGTGCCAGCCGCACCGGGACCGTCGCTGGCAATCAGCCCCAGCATTTT.

For this clonotype: The junction and the germline gene differ at one end; a read error may be behind it. The chain has TRBV29-1 and TRBJ1-2; no reliable D call. The CDR3 contains 12 residues. CDR1 and CDR2 (germline): SQVTM, ANQGSEA. CDR3 DNA: TGCAGCGTGGTGGCAATCAAGGATGGCTACACCTTT. Its translation: CSVVAIKDGYTF. Full variable domain (rest looked up from reference TRBV29-1 and TRBJ1-2): SAVISQKPSRDICQRGTSLTIQCQVDSQVTMMFWYRQQPGQSLTLIATANQGSEATYESGFVIDKFPISRPNLTFSTLTVSNMSPEDSSIYLCSVVAIKDGYTFGSGTRLTVV.

This chain joins TRBV30 and TRBJ1-1; D gene unclear. The length of the CDR3 is 12 residues. Germline V CDR1 and CDR2: GTSNPN, SVGIG (reference sequence). Trimming stripped 8 bases from V and 0 bases from J, with 10 bases between. CDR3 region: CATRTMNTEAFF. DNA for the CDR3: TGTGCCACCCGGACGATGAACACTGAAGCTTTCTTT.

CDR3 coding DNA: TGCAGCGTTGGCGCAGGGGGCCGAAATTCACCCCTCCACTTT. It encodes CSVGAGGRNSPLHF. The genes are TRBV29-1 and TRBJ1-6, with TRBD1 matching over 8 bases. Per germline, CDR1 SQVTM and CDR2 ANQGSEA. The CDR3 sequence is 14 residues long. The trim removed 4 bases at V and 7 bases at J, leaving 6 bases unmatched.

The chain couples TRBV7-3 to TRBJ2-1; 7 nucleotides agree with TRBD2. CDR1 and CDR2 from the germline V gene are SGHTA and FQGTGA. The CDR3 runs to 16 residues. V trimming: 1 base; J trimming: 3 bases; junction bases outside the gene matches: 6. The CDR3 is CASSLIRLAGYNEQFF. For the CDR3, the DNA is TGTGCCAGCAGCTTAATCCGGTTAGCGGGCTACAATGAGCAGTTCTTC.

This clonotype has more than one count but fewer than ten. The rearrangement uses TRBV21-1 and TRBJ1-5; TRBD1, the table's D call, was not compared with the DNA. TRBV21-1 is a recognized pseudogene. The CDR3 loop spans 18 amino acids. CDR3 sequence: CASSPSGTGFYSNQPQHF. The CDR3 DNA reads as TGTGCCTCCTCTCCCTCCGGGACAGGTTTCTATAGCAATCAGCCCCAGCATTTT.